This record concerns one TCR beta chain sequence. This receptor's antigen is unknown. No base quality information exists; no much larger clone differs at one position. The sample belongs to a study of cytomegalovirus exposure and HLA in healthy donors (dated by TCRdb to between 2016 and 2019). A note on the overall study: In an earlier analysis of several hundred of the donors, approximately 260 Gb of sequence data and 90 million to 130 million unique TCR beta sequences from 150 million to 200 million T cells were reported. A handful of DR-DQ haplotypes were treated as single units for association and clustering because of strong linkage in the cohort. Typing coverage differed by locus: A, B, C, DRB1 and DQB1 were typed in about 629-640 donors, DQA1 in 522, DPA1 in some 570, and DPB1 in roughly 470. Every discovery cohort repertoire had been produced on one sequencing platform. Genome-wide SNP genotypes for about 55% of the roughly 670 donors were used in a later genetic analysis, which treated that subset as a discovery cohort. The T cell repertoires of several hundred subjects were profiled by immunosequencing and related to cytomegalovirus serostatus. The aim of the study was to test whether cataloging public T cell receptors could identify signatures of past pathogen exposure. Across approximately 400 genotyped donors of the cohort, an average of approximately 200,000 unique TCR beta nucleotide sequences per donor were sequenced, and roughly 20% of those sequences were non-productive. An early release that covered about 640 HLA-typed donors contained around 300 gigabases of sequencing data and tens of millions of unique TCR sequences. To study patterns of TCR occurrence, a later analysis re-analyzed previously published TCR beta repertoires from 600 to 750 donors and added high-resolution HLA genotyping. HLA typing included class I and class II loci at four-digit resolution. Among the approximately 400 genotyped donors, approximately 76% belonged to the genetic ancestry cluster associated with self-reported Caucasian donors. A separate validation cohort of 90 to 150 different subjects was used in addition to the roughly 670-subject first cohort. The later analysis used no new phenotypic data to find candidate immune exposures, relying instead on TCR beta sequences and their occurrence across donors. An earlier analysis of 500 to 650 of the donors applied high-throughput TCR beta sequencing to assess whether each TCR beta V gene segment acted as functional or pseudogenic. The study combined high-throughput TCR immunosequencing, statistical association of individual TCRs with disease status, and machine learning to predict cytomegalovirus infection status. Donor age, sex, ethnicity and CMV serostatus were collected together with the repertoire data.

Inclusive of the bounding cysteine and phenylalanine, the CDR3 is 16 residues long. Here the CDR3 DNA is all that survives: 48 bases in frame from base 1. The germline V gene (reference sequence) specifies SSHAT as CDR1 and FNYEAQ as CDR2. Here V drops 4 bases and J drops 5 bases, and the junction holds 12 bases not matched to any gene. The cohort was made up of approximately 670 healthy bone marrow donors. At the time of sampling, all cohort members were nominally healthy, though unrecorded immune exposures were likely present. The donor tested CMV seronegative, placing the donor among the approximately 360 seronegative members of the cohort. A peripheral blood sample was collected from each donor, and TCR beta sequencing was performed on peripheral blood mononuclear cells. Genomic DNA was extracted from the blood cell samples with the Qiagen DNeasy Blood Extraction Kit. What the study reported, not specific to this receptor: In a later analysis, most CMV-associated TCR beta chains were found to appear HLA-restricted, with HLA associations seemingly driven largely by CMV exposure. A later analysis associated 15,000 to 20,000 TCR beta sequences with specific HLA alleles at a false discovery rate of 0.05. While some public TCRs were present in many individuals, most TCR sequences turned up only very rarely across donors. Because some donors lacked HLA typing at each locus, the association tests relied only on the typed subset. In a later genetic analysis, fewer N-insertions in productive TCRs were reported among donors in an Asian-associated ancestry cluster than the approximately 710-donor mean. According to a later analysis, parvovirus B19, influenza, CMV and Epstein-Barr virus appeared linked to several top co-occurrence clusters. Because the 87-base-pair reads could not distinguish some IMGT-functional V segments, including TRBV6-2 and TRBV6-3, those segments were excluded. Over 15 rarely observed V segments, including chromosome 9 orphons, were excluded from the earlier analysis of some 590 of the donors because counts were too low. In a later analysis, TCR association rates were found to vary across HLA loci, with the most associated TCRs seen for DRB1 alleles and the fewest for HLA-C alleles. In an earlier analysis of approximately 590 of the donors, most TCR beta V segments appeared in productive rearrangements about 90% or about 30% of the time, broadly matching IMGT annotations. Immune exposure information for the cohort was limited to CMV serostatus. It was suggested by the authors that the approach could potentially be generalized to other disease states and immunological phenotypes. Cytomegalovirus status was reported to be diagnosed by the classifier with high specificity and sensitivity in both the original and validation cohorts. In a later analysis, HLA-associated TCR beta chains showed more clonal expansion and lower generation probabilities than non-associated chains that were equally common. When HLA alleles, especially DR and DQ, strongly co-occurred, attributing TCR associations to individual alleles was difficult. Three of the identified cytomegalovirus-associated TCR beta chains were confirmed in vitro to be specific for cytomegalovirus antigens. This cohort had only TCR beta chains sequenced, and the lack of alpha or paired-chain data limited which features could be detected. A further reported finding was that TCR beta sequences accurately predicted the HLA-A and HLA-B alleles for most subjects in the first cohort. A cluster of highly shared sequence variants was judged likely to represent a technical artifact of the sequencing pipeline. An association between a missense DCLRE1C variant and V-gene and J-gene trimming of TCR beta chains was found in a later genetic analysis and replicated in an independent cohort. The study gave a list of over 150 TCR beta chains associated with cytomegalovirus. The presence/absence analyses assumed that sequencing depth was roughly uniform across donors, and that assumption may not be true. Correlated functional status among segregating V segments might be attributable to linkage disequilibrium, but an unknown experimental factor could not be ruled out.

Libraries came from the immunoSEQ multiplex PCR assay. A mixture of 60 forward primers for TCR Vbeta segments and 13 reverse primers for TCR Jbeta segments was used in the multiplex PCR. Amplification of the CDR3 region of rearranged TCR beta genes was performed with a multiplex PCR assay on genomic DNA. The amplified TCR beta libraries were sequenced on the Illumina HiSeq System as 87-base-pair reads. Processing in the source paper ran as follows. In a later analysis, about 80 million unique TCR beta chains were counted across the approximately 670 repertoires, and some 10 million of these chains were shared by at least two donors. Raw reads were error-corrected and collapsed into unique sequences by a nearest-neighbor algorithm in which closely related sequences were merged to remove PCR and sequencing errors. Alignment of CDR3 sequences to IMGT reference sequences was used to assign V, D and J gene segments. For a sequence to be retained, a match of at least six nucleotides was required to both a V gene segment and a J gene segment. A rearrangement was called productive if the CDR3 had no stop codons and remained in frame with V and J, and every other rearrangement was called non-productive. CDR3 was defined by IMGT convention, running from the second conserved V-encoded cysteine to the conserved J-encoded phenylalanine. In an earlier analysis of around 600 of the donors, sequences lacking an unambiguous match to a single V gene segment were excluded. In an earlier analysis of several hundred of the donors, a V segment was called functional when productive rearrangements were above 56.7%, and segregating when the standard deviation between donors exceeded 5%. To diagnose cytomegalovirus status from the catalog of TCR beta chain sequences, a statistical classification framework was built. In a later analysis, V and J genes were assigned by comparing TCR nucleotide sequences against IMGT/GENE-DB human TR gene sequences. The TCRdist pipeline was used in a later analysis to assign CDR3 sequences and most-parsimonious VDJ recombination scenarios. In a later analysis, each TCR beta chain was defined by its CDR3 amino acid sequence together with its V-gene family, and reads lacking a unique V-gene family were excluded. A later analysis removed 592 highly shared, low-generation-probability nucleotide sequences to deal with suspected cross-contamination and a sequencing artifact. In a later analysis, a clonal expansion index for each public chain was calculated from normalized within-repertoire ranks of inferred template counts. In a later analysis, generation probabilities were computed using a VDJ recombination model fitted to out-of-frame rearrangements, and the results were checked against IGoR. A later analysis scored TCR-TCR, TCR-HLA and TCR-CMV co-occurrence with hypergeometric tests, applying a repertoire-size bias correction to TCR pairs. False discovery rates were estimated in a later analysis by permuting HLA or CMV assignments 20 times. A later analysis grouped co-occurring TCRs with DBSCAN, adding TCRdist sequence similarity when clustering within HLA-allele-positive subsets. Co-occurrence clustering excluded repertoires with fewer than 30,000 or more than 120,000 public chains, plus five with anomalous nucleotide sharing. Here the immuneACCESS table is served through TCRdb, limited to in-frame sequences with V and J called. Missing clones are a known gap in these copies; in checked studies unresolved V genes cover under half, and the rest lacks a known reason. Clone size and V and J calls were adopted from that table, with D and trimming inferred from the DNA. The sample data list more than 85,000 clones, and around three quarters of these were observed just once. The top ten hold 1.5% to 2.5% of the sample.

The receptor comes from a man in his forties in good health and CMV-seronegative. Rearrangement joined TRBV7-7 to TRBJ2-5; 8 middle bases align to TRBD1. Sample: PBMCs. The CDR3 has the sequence CASSSLGQGTGETQYF. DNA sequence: TGTGCCAGCAGCTCCTTAGGACAGGGAACCGGGGAGACCCAGTACTTC.